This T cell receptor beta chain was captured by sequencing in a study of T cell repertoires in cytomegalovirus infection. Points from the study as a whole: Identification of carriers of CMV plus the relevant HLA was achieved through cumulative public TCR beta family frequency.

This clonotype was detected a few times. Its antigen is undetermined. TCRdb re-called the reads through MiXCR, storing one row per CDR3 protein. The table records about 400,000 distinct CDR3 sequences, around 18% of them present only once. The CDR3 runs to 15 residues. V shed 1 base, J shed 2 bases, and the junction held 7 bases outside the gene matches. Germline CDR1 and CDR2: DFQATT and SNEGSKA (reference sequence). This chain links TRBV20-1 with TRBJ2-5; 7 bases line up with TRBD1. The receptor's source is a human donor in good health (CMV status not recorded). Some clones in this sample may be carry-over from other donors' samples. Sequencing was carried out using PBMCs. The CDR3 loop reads CSARGQGFQQETQYF. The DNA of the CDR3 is TGCAGTGCTAGAGGACAGGGTTTCCAACAAGAGACCCAGTACTTC.